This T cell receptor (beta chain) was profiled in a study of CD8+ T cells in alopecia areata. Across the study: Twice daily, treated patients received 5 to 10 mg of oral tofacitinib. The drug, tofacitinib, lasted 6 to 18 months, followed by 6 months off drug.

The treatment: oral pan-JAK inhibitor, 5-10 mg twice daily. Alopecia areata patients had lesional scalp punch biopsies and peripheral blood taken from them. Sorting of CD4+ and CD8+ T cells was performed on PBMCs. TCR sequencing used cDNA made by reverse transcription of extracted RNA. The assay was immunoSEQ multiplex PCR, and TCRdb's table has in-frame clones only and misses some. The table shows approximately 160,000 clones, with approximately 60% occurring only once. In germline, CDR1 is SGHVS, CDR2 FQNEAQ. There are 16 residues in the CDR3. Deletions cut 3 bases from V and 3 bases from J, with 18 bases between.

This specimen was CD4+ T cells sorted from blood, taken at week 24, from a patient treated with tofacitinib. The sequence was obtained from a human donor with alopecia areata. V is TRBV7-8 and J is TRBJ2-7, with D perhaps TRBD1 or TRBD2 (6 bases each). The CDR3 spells CASSFGIRGLDYEQYF. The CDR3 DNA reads TGTGCCAGCAGCTTTGGGATTCGGGGGCTGGACTACGAGCAGTACTTC.